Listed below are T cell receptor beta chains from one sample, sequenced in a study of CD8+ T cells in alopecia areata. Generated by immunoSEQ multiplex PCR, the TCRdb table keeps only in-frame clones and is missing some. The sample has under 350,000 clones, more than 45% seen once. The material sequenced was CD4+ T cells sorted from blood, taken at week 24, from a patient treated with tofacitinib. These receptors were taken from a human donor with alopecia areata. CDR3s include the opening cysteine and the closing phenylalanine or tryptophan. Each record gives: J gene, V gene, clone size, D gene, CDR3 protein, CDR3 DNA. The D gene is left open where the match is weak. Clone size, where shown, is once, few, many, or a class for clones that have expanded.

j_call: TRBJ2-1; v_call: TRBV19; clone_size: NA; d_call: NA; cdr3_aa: CASMTDGGRSYNEQFF; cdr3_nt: TGTGCCAGTATGACGGACGGGGGCCGCTCCTACAATGAGCAGTTCTTC
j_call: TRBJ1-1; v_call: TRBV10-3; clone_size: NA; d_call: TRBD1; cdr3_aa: CAISESGQMNTEAFF; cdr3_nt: TGTGCCATCAGTGAGTCGGGACAGATGAACACTGAAGCTTTCTTT
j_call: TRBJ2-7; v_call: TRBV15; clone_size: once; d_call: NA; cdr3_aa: CATRERDRAYEQYF; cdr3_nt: TGTGCCACCAGGGAACGGGACCGAGCCTACGAGCAGTACTTC
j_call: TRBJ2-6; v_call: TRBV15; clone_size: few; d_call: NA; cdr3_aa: CATSRSGANVLTF; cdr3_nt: TGTGCCACCAGCAGAAGCGGGGCCAACGTCCTGACTTTC
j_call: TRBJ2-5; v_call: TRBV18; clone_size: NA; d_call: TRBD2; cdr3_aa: CASSPPRGGSETQYF; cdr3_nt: TGTGCCAGCTCACCACCCCGGGGGGGAAGCGAGACCCAGTACTTC
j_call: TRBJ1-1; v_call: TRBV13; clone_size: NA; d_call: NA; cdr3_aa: CASSSGRAGTEAFF; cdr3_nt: TGTGCCAGCAGCTCCGGACGGGCAGGCACTGAAGCTTTCTTT
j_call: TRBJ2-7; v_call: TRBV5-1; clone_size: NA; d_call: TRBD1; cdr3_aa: CASSIEPGQFYEQYF; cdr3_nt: TGCGCCAGCAGCATCGAACCGGGACAGTTCTACGAGCAGTACTTC
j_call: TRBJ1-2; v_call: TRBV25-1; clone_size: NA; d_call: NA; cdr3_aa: CASSEYAADGYTF; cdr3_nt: TGTGCCAGCAGTGAATACGCGGCAGATGGCTACACCTTC
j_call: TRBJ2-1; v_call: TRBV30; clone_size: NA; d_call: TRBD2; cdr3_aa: CAWSARLAETLEQFF; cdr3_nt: TGTGCCTGGAGTGCCCGACTAGCGGAGACTCTTGAGCAGTTCTTC
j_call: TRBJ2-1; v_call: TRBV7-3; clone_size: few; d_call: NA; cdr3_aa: CASSLSPQYNEQFF; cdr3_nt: TGTGCCAGCAGCTTATCACCACAGTACAATGAGCAGTTCTTC
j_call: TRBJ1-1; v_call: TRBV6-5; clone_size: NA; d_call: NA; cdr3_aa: CASRRARDTEAFF; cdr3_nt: TGTGCCAGCCGAAGAGCCCGGGACACTGAAGCTTTCTTT
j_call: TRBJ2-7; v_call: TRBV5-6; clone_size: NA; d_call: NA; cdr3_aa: CASSLGTSSYEQYF; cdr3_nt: TGTGCCAGCAGCTTGGGGACTTCCTCCTACGAGCAGTACTTC
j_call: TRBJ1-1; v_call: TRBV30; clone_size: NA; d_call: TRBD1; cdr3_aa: CAWKDRSVTEAFF; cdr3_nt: TGTGCCTGGAAGGACAGGTCGGTCACTGAAGCTTTCTTT
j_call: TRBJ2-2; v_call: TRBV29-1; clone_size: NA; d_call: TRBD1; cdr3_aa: CSGRTGSGTGELFF; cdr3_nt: TGCAGCGGGAGGACAGGGAGCGGAACCGGGGAGCTGTTTTTT
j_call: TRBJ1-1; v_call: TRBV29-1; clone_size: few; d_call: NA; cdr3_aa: CSVELRLFTEAFF; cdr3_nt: TGCAGCGTTGAACTCAGGCTGTTCACTGAAGCTTTCTTT
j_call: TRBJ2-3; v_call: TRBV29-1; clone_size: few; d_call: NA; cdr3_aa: CSVEPTDTQYF; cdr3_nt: TGCAGCGTTGAACCCACAGATACGCAGTATTTT
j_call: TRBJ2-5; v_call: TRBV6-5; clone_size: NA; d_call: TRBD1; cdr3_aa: CASSRQGTAQETQYF; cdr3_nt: TGTGCCAGCAGTCGCCAAGGGACAGCCCAAGAGACCCAGTACTTC
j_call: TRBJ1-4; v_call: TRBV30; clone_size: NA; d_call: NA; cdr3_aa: CAWRIANEKLFF; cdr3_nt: TGTGCCTGGCGGATCGCTAATGAAAAACTGTTTTTT
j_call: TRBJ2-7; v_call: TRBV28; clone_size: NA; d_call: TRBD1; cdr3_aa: CASRTGGASEQYF; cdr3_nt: TGTGCCAGCCGCACAGGGGGCGCGTCCGAGCAGTACTTC
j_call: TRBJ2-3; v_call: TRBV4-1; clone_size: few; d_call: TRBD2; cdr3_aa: CASSQGVAGGIGTDTQYF; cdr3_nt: TGCGCCAGCAGCCAGGGCGTAGCGGGGGGCATCGGCACAGATACGCAGTATTTT
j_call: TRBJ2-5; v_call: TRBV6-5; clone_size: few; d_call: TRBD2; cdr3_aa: CASRLSGAQETQYF; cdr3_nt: TGTGCCAGCAGACTCAGCGGGGCGCAAGAGACCCAGTACTTC
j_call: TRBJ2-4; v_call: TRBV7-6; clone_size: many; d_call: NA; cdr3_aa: CASSRGPLGNIQYF; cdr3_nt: TGTGCCAGCAGCCGGGGACCATTGGGAAACATTCAGTACTTC
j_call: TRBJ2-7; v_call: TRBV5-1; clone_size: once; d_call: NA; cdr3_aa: CASSLFPGPYEQYF; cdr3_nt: TGCGCCAGCAGCTTGTTCCCGGGCCCCTACGAGCAGTACTTC
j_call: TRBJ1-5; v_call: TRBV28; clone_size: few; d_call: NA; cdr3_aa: CASSLSVPGQPQHF; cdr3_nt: TGTGCCAGCAGTTTATCCGTCCCGGGCCAGCCCCAGCATTTT
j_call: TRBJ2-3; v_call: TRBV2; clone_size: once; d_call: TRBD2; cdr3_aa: CASSDLPSGGSSTDTQYF; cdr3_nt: TGTGCCAGCAGTGATCTTCCTAGCGGGGGATCTAGCACAGATACGCAGTATTTT
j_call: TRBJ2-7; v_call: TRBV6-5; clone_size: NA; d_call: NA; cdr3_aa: CASNSRGFSYEQYF; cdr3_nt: TGTGCCAGCAACTCTCGGGGATTCTCCTACGAGCAGTACTTC
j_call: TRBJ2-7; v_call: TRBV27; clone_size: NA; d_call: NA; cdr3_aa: CASSLSVQTYEQYF; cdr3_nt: TGTGCCAGCAGTTTATCTGTACAGACCTACGAGCAGTACTTC
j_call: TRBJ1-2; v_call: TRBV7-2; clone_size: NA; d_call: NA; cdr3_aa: CASSPPKGGRGYTF; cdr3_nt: TGTGCCAGCAGCCCACCTAAAGGGGGGAGAGGCTACACCTTC